These T cell receptor beta chains were read from a single sample in a study of vaccination effects on CD4 cells after COVID-19. Assay: immunoSEQ multiplex PCR; the TCRdb copy retains only in-frame clones and omits some. Of approximately 74,000 clones listed, about 70% are singletons. Antigens of these TCRs are unknown. The input for sequencing was CD4+ T cells from PBMCs cultured with HCoV-NL63 spike peptides, taken before COVID-19 vaccination. Receptor source: a human donor who received a COVID-19 vaccine. CDR3s include the opening cysteine and the closing phenylalanine or tryptophan. The D gene is left open where the match is weak. Only part of the rows carry a size: once, few, many, or a class if the clone is expanded.

J gene: TRBJ1-1
CDR3 length: 11
D gene: .
V gene: TRBV30
clone size: few
CDR3 DNA: TGTGCCTGGAGTTTGAACACTGAAGCTTTCTTT
CDR3 protein: CAWSLNTEAFF

J gene: TRBJ1-5
CDR3 length: 15
D gene: TRBD1
V gene: TRBV6-5
clone size: .
CDR3 DNA: TGTGCCAGCACCGCGAAGGGGGCGAGCAATCAGCCCCAGCATTTT
CDR3 protein: CASTAKGASNQPQHF

J gene: TRBJ2-2
CDR3 length: 14
D gene: .
V gene: TRBV10-3
clone size: .
CDR3 DNA: TGTGCCATCAGTCCAGGGATGGCGCCCGGGGAGCTGTTTTTT
CDR3 protein: CAISPGMAPGELFF

J gene: TRBJ1-1
CDR3 length: 14
D gene: .
V gene: TRBV27
clone size: .
CDR3 DNA: TGTGCCAGCCGTCCGGGCGGACGGAACACTGAAGCTTTCTTT
CDR3 protein: CASRPGGRNTEAFF

J gene: TRBJ2-3
CDR3 length: 14
D gene: TRBD1
V gene: TRBV7-9
clone size: .
CDR3 DNA: TGTGCCAGCAGCGACAGGGGTAGCACAGATACGCAGTATTTT
CDR3 protein: CASSDRGSTDTQYF

J gene: TRBJ2-2
CDR3 length: 15
D gene: TRBD2
V gene: TRBV7-9
clone size: .
CDR3 DNA: TGTGCCAGCAGCTTTCTAGCGGGGAACACCGGGGAGCTGTTTTTT
CDR3 protein: CASSFLAGNTGELFF

J gene: TRBJ2-6
CDR3 length: 13
D gene: .
V gene: TRBV5-1
clone size: .
CDR3 DNA: TGCGCCAGCAGCGAGAGGTTGGCCAACGTCCTGACTTTC
CDR3 protein: CASSERLANVLTF

J gene: TRBJ1-5
CDR3 length: 15
D gene: .
V gene: TRBV18
clone size: .
CDR3 DNA: TGTGCCAGCTCACCACCCGCCGGGGGCAATCAGCCCCAGCATTTT
CDR3 protein: CASSPPAGGNQPQHF

J gene: TRBJ2-5
CDR3 length: 14
D gene: .
V gene: TRBV7-8
clone size: once
CDR3 DNA: TGTGCCAGCAGCCCCCGGACAGTTGGAGAGACCCAGTACTTC
CDR3 protein: CASSPRTVGETQYF

J gene: TRBJ2-1
CDR3 length: 15
D gene: .
V gene: TRBV12-5
clone size: .
CDR3 DNA: TGTGCTAGTGGTAAGGGGCGCTCGGCCTACAATGAGCAGTTCTTC
CDR3 protein: CASGKGRSAYNEQFF

J gene: TRBJ1-1
CDR3 length: 14
D gene: .
V gene: TRBV5-1
clone size: .
CDR3 DNA: TGCGCCAGCAGCCCGAGAGCGGTGAACACTGAAGCTTTCTTT
CDR3 protein: CASSPRAVNTEAFF

J gene: TRBJ2-5
CDR3 length: 17
D gene: .
V gene: TRBV30
clone size: .
CDR3 DNA: TGTGCCTGGAGTGTACGTTCTGGGGACACCAACAAAGAGACCCAGTACTTC
CDR3 protein: CAWSVRSGDTNKETQYF

J gene: TRBJ2-1
CDR3 length: 14
D gene: .
V gene: TRBV4-1
clone size: once
CDR3 DNA: TGCGCCAGCAGCCAAGAAACCACGAGGGGGGAGCAGTTCTTC
CDR3 protein: CASSQETTRGEQFF

J gene: TRBJ1-1
CDR3 length: 13
D gene: .
V gene: TRBV10-2
clone size: .
CDR3 DNA: TGCGCCAGCGGGGGGGGGATTGGTGCTGAAGCTTTCTTT
CDR3 protein: CASGGGIGAEAFF

J gene: TRBJ2-3
CDR3 length: 16
D gene: TRBD2
V gene: TRBV7-2
clone size: .
CDR3 DNA: TGTGCCAGCAGCTCAAGTGGGACTACCAGCACAGATACGCAGTATTTT
CDR3 protein: CASSSSGTTSTDTQYF

J gene: TRBJ1-2
CDR3 length: 14
D gene: .
V gene: TRBV4-3
clone size: .
CDR3 DNA: TGCGCCAGCAGCCGGACCAACCAGGGGTATGGCTACACCTTC
CDR3 protein: CASSRTNQGYGYTF

J gene: TRBJ2-3
CDR3 length: 15
D gene: .
V gene: TRBV5-1
clone size: once
CDR3 DNA: TGCGCCAGCAGCTTGGCAGCAGGGGATCTAGGTACGCAGTATTTT
CDR3 protein: CASSLAAGDLGTQYF

J gene: TRBJ1-5
CDR3 length: 13
D gene: .
V gene: TRBV30
clone size: .
CDR3 DNA: TGTGCCTGGTCCCGGGACAGCAATCAGCCCCAGCATTTT
CDR3 protein: CAWSRDSNQPQHF

J gene: TRBJ2-1
CDR3 length: 16
D gene: .
V gene: TRBV4-3
clone size: .
CDR3 DNA: TGCGCCAGCAGCCAAGTAGAACAGCTCTGGGACAATGAGCAGTTCTTC
CDR3 protein: CASSQVEQLWDNEQFF

J gene: TRBJ1-5
CDR3 length: 13
D gene: .
V gene: TRBV2
clone size: .
CDR3 DNA: TGTGCCAGCAGTGAAAGGGGGAGTCAGCCCCAGCATTTT
CDR3 protein: CASSERGSQPQHF

J gene: TRBJ1-3
CDR3 length: 15
D gene: .
V gene: TRBV19
clone size: .
CDR3 DNA: TGTGCCAGTAGGTCCGGACGGGGGTTCGGTAACACCATATATTTT
CDR3 protein: CASRSGRGFGNTIYF

J gene: TRBJ1-2
CDR3 length: 15
D gene: .
V gene: TRBV28
clone size: once
CDR3 DNA: TGTGCCAGCAGTTCTCACCCGAAGGGCCTCTATGGCTACACCTTC
CDR3 protein: CASSSHPKGLYGYTF

J gene: TRBJ2-3
CDR3 length: 16
D gene: .
V gene: TRBV5-5
clone size: .
CDR3 DNA: TGTGCCAGCAGCCCAGGTTTGATGGGTGGCACAGATACGCAGTATTTT
CDR3 protein: CASSPGLMGGTDTQYF

J gene: TRBJ1-1
CDR3 length: 16
D gene: .
V gene: TRBV4-1
clone size: few
CDR3 DNA: TGCGCCAGCAGCCCCGGCGGGGCCTATTTGAACACTGAAGCTTTCTTT
CDR3 protein: CASSPGGAYLNTEAFF

J gene: TRBJ1-4
CDR3 length: 16
D gene: TRBD1
V gene: TRBV5-5
clone size: .
CDR3 DNA: TGTGCCAGCAGCTTGGTACCCGGGACAGACGATGAAAAACTGTTTTTT
CDR3 protein: CASSLVPGTDDEKLFF

J gene: TRBJ2-3
CDR3 length: 13
D gene: .
V gene: TRBV18
clone size: .
CDR3 DNA: TGTGCCAGCTCACCAAGGGGAACAGATACGCAGTATTTT
CDR3 protein: CASSPRGTDTQYF